This T cell receptor beta chain stems from a study of CD8 T cells in Susac syndrome. The RNA, roughly 0.45 to 1 ug, was put through reverse transcription using random hexamers. From the immunoSEQ multiplex PCR reads, TCRdb called clonotypes with MiXCR, one entry per CDR3 protein. The data contain 95,000 to 150,000 distinct CDR3 sequences, 95% to 96% of them singletons. Germline values: CDR1 GTSNPN, CDR2 SVGIG (reference sequence). The CDR3 contains 14 residues. V shed 2 bases and J 4 bases; nucleotides not matched to a gene: 4. Sample: CD4+ T cells from PBMCs. The TCR sequence derives from a human donor with Susac syndrome. The chain employs TRBV30 and TRBJ2-5; 10 bases agree with TRBD2. In nucleotides, the CDR3 is TGTGCCTGGAGTCTCCTAGCGGGAGCAGAGACCCAGTACTTC. Its protein is CAWSLLAGAETQYF.